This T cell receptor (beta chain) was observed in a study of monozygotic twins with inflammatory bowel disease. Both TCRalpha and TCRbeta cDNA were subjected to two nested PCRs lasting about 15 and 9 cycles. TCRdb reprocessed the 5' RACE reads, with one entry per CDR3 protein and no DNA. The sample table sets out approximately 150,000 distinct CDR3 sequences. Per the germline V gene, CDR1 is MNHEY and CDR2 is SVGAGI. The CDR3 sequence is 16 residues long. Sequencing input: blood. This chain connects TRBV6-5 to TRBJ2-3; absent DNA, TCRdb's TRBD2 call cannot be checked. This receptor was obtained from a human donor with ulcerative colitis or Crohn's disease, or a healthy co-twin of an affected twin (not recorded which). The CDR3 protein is CASSYGGSGGTDTQYF.